Below, 7 T cell receptor beta chains from the same sample are listed, as sequenced in a study of CD8 T cells in Susac syndrome. The RNA input was about 0.5 to 1 ug, and it was reverse transcribed with random hexamers. From the immunoSEQ multiplex PCR reads, TCRdb called clonotypes with MiXCR, one entry per CDR3 protein. The table lists roughly 140,000 distinct CDR3 sequences, roughly 95% of them singletons. The sequenced sample was CD4+ T cells from PBMCs. These TCRs come from a human donor with Susac syndrome.

The chain joins TRBV15 to TRBJ1-6; TRBD1 aligns across 7 bases. CDR1 is LNHNV and CDR2 is YYDKDF in the germline V gene (reference sequence). V lost 1 base, J lost 7 bases, and 13 bases stayed unmatched. The CDR3 loop spans 18 amino acids. As DNA, the CDR3 is TGTGCCACCAGCAGAGGTGATGGGACAGCCTCCCTAAATTCACCCCTCCACTTT. Encoded protein: CATSRGDGTASLNSPLHF.

The chain couples TRBV27 to TRBJ1-6; 7 bases align to TRBD1. Germline CDR1 is MNHEY and CDR2 is SMNVEV (reference sequence). The CDR3 extends over 15 amino acids. With V trimmed by 4 bases and J by 3 bases, 3 bases remained unmatched. This CDR3 reads CASSSRQGYNSPLHF. CDR3 nucleotide sequence: TGTGCCAGCAGTTCGCGACAGGGCTATAATTCACCCCTCCACTTT.

The chain recombines TRBV7-2 with TRBJ1-5, with a tentative D call TRBD1 (6 bases). Deletions cut 1 base from V and 1 base from J, with 14 bases between. The CDR3 consists of 17 residues. Germline values: CDR1 SGHTA, CDR2 FQGNSA. CDR3 nucleotides: TGTGCCAGCAGCTTAGTCGTCGGGGGCTTGAGCAATCAGCCCCAGCATTTT. Translated, it gives CASSLVVGGLSNQPQHF.

This chain connects TRBV5-1 to TRBJ2-3; D perhaps matches TRBD2 (5 bases). V gave up 0 bases and J gave up 2 bases, with 13 bases separating them. This CDR3 has 16 amino acids. The germline gives CDR1 SGHRS, CDR2 YFSETQ. CDR3 in DNA: TGCGCCAGCAGCTTGGGGCTAGCCCCCCTCACAGATACGCAGTATTTT. Its translation: CASSLGLAPLTDTQYF.

The chain employs TRBV29-1 and TRBJ2-3; 14 positions match TRBD2. CDR3 length equals 14 residues. Trimming took 3 bases from V and 4 from J; bases not matched to a gene: 0. Germline V gene lookup returns CDR1 SQVTM and CDR2 ANQGSEA. The CDR3 nucleotides read TGCAGCGTTGAGACTAGCGGGGGGGCAGATACGCAGTATTTT. As protein: CSVETSGGADTQYF.

V usage is TRBV6-5 and J usage is TRBJ1-1; D call uncertain. There are 16 residues in the CDR3. V lost 0 bases and J lost 6, with 17 bases in between. Germline V gene data show CDR1 as MNHEY and CDR2 as SVGAGI. The CDR3 protein is CASSYSAVLSRAEAFF. The CDR3 DNA sequence: TGTGCCAGCAGTTACTCGGCAGTCTTATCGAGGGCTGAAGCTTTCTTT.

This clonotype is a singleton in its sample. The genes are TRBV6-2 or TRBV6-3 and TRBJ2-1, with 11 bases matching TRBD2. V shed 4 bases and J 2 bases; nucleotides not matched to a gene: 4. The CDR3 runs to 16 residues. The germline CDR1 and CDR2 sequences are MNHEY and SVGEGT. The chain's CDR3 is CASSSLLAGAYNEQFF. Here the CDR3 DNA reads TGTGCCAGCAGTTCCCTACTAGCGGGGGCCTACAATGAGCAGTTCTTC.